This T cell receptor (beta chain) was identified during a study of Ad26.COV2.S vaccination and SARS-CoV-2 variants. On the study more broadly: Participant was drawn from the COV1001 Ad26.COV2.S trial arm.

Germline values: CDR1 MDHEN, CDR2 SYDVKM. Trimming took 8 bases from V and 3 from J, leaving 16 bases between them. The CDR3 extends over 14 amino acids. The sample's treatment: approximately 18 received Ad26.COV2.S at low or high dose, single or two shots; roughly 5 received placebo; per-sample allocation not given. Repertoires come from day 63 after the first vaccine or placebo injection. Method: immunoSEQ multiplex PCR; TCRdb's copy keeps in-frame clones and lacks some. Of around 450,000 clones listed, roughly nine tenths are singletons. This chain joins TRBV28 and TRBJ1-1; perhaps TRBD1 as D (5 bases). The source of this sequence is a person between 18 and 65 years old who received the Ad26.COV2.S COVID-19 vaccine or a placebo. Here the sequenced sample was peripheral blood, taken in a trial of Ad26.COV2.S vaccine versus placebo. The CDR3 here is CASGGGRTHTEAFF. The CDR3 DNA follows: TGTGCCAGCGGGGGGGGACGCACACACACTGAAGCTTTCTTT.